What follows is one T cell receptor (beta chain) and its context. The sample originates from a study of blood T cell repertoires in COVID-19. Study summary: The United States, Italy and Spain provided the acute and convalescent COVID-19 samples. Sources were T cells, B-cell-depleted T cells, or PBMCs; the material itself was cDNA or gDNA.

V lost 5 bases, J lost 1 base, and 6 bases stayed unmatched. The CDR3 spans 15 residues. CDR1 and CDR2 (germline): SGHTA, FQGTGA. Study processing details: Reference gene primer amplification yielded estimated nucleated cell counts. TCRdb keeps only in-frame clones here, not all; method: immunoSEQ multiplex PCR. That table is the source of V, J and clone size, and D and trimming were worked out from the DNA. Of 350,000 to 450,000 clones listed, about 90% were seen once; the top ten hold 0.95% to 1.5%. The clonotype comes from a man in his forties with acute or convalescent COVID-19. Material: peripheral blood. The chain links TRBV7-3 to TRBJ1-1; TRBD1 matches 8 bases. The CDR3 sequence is CASSPTGGANTEAFF. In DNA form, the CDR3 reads TGTGCCAGCAGCCCAACAGGGGGGGCGAACACTGAAGCTTTCTTT.